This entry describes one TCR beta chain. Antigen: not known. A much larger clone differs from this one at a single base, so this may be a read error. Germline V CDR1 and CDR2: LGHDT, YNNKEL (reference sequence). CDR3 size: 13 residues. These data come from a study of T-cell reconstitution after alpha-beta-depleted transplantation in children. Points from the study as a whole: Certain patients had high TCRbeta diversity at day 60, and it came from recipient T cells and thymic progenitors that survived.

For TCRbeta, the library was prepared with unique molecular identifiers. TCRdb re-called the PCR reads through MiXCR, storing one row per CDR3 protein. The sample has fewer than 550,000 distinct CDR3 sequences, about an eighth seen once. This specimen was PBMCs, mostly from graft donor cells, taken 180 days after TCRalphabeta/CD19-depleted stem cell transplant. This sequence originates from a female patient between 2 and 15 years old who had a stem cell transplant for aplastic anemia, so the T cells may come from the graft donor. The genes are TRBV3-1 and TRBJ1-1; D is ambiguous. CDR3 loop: CTSRIRVNTEAFF. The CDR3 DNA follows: TGTACCAGCAGGATCCGAGTGAACACTGAAGCTTTCTTT.